This entry features one T cell receptor (beta chain) sequence. As yet, its antigen is unknown. Generated by immunoSEQ multiplex PCR, the TCRdb table keeps only in-frame clones and is missing some. This table has 760,000 or so clones, roughly 96% appearing once. This sample was included in a study of shared clonotypes between healthy human individuals. Study-wide background: Donors were a couple of women and three men aged 18 to 49. The study, taken as a whole, reports: It was the few donors that limited the genetic and exposure-history diversity represented.

CDR3 length equals 12 residues. Germline V lookup: CDR1 SEHNR, CDR2 FQNEAQ (reference sequence). V was pared by 5 bases and J by 7 bases, with 9 bases between. As defined, naive CD8 cells were CD45RO-negative and positively selected for CCR7, with terminally differentiated effector memory CD45RA+ cells excluded. The rearrangement joins TRBV7-9 to TRBJ1-3; a possible D gene is TRBD1 (6 bases). The sequenced sample was naive CD8+ T cells sorted from blood. This TCR was sampled from a man aged 25 to 40 in good health. CDR3 bases: TGTGCCAGCAGCCCCCAGGGGAACACCATATATTTT. The encoded protein is CASSPQGNTIYF.